This T cell receptor beta chain derives from a study of T cells after yellow fever vaccination. Study-level results: The booster saw the reappearance of most primary-vaccination clones (more than 95% CD4, around 88% CD8). Any FACS-sorted repertoire could hold abundant clonotypes that contaminate it from the bulk population. There was a small share of clonotypes that showed up in both the CD4 and CD8 compartments.

In this sample, this clonotype turned up many times. Its antigen remains unknown. TCRdb reanalysed the 5' RACE reads using MiXCR and keeps one entry per CDR3 protein. The sample includes some 350,000 distinct CDR3 sequences, around a tenth of them seen just once. V lost 1 base and J 4 bases, leaving 7 bases between the germline ends. The CDR3 covers 13 residues. Germline-derived CDR1 and CDR2 are SGHTA and FQGNSA. The chain recombines TRBV7-2 with TRBJ1-1; the D gene is possibly TRBD1 (6 bases). The starting material was PBMCs, obtained on the day of the first yellow fever vaccination. The sequence was obtained from a man between 18 and 29 years old who received the YFV17D yellow fever vaccine. The CDR3 coding sequence is TGTGCCAGCAGCTTAGACAGGGCCACTGAAGCTTTCTTT. The encoded protein is CASSLDRATEAFF. Filled out from reference TRBV7-2 and TRBJ1-1, the complete variable domain reads GAGVSQSPSNKVTEKGKDVELRCDPISGHTALYWYRQSLGQGLEFLIYFQGNSAPDKSGLPSDRFSAERTGGSVSTLTIQRTQQEDSAVYLCASSLDRATEAFFGQGTRLTVV.